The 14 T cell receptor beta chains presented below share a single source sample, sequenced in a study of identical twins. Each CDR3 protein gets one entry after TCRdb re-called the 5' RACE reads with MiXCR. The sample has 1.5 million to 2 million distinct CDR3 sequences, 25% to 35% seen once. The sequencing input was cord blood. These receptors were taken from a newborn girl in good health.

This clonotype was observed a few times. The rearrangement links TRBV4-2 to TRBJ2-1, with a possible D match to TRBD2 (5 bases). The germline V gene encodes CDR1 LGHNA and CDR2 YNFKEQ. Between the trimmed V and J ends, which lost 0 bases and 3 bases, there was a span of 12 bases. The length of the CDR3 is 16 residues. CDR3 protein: CASSQDPRDYYNEQFF. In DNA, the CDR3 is TGTGCCAGCAGCCAAGATCCCCGGGATTACTACAATGAGCAGTTCTTC.

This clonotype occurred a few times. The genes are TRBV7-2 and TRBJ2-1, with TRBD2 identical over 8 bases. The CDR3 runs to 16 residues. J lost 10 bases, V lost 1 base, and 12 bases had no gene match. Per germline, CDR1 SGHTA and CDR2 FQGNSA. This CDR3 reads CASSLGSGIPSYEQFF. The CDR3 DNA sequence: TGTGCCAGCAGCTTAGGTAGCGGGATCCCCTCCTACGAGCAGTTCTTC.

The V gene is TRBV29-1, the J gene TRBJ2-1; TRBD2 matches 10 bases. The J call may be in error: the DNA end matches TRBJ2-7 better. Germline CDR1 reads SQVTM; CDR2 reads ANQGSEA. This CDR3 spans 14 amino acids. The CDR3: CSAPLAGVYNEQYF. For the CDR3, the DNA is TGCAGCGCTCCCCTAGCGGGAGTCTACAATGAGCAGTACTTC.

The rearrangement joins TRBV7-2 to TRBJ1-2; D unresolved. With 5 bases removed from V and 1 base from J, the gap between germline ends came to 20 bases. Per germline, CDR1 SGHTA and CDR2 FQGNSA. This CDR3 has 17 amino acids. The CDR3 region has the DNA TGTGCCAGCAGCCCTAGGACTGGAATTGGCGTTAACTATGGCTACACCTTC. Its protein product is CASSPRTGIGVNYGYTF.

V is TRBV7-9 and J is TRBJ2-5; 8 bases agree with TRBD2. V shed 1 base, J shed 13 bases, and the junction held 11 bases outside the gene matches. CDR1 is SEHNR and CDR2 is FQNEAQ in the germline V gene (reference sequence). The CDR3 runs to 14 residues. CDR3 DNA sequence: TGTGCCAGCAGCTTAGTGACTAGCGCTCTAGGGCTGTACTTC. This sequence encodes CASSLVTSALGLYF.

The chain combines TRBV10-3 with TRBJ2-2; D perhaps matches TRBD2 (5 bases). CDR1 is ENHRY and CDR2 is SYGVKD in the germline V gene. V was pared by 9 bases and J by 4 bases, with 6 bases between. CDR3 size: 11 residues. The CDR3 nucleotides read TGTGCCATGAGGGCCACCGGGGAGCTGTTTTTT. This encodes CAMRATGELFF.

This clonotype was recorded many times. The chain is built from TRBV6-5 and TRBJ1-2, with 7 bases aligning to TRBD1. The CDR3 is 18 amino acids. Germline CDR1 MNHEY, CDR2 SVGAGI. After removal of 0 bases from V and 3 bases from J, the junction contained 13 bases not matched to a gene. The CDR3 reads CASSYSSRTGGIDYGYTF. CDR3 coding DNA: TGTGCCAGCAGTTACTCGAGTCGGACAGGAGGGATTGACTATGGCTACACCTTC.

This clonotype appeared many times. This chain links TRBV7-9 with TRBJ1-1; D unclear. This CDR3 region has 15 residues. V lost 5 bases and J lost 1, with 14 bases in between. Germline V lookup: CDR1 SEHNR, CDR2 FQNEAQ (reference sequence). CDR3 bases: TGTGCCAGCAGCCCCGGACCGATAAAGAACACTGAAGCTTTCTTT. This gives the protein CASSPGPIKNTEAFF.

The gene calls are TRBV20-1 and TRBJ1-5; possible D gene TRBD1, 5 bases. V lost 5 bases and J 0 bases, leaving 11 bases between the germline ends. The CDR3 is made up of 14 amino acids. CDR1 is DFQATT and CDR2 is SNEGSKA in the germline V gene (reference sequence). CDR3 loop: CSADPGVSNQPQHF. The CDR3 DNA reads TGCAGTGCTGACCCGGGGGTTAGCAATCAGCCCCAGCATTTT.

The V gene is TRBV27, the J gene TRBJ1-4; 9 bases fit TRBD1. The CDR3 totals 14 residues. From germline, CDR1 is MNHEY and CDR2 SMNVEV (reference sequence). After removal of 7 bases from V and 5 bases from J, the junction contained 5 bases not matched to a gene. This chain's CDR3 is CASMGGTGNEKLFF. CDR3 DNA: TGTGCCAGCATGGGGGGGACAGGGAATGAAAAACTGTTTTTT.

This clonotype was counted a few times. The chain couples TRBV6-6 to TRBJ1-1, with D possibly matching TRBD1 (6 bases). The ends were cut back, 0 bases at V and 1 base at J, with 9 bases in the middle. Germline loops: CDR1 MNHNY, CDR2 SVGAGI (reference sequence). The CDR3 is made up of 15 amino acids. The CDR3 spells CASSYSGGANTEAFF. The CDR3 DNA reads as TGTGCCAGCAGTTACTCAGGGGGGGCGAACACTGAAGCTTTCTTT.

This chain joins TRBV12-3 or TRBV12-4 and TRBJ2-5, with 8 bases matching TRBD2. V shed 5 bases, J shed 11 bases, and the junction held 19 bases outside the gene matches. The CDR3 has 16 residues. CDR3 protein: CASSPTGLGGGNEQYF. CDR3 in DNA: TGTGCCAGCAGTCCCACGGGACTAGGGGGAGGGAATGAGCAGTACTTC.

The CDR3: CASSPPGLASGTQYF. The DNA of the CDR3 is TGTGCCAGCAGCCCCCCGGGACTAGCGTCGGGTACGCAGTATTTT. The V gene is TRBV3-1, the J gene TRBJ2-3; 10 bases are a match to TRBD2. The germline V gene encodes CDR1 LGHDT and CDR2 YNNKEL (reference sequence). Unmatched junction bases numbered 9, after V lost 4 bases and J lost 8 bases. The CDR3 extends over 15 amino acids.

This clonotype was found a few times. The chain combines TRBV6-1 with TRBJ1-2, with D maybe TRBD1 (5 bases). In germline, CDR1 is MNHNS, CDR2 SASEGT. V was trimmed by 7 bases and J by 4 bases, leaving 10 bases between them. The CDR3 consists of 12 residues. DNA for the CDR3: TGTGCCAGCACCATTGGGGGCTATGGCTACACCTTC. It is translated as CASTIGGYGYTF.